This T cell receptor (beta chain) was recovered during a study of neurological immune-mediated disorders. The study's findings and limits: HTLV-1-associated myelopathy led in TCR clonal expansion, while multiple sclerosis ranked lowest, below healthy controls.

Template-switch 5'RACE cDNA synthesis added a 10-nucleotide unique molecular identifier. TCRdb fed the 5' RACE reads into MiXCR, producing one record per CDR3 protein. The repertoire holds fewer than 25,000 distinct CDR3 sequences, more than 10% seen once, with around 13% in the top ten. The V end was cut by 3 bases, the J end by 0 bases, with 9 bases between. Germline assignment: CDR1 MNHEY and CDR2 SMNVEV (reference sequence). CDR3 length: 15 residues. This clonotype was seen many times. Its antigen is currently unknown. This sequence joins TRBV27 and TRBJ2-1, with D hard to call. This TCR was recovered from a woman aged 55-70 years with HTLV-1-associated myelopathy (HAM/TSP). Sequencing was done on a sample of PBMCs. In nucleotides, the CDR3 is TGTGCCAGCAGTTTTGAGGCACTCTCCTACAATGAGCAGTTCTTC. Amino acids: CASSFEALSYNEQFF.